This TCR beta chain came from a study of blood T cells in healthy people across ages. For the study at large: Using template switching, researchers captured about one barcoded beta molecule for each two T cells.

Study findings and constraints: Greater diversity and more naive CD4+ cells were seen in long-lived donors than in aged donors.

This CDR3 contains 15 residues. Trimming removed 8 bases at V and 0 bases at J, with 14 bases between. Germline values: CDR1 MNHEY, CDR2 SVGAGI. A second PCR, run for about 7 to 11 cycles, used a sample-barcoded 5' primer plus a J-beta primer mix. A template-switch adaptor that had 12 random nucleotides put a tag on each cDNA molecule. Every sample gave at least 2.5 million paired-end reads containing CDR3. TCRdb independently ran MiXCR on the 5' RACE reads; one entry per CDR3 protein. The data hold roughly 1,500,000 distinct CDR3 sequences, with roughly 32% observed a single time. This clonotype was detected a few times. No antigen is known for it.

The sequence came from a woman aged 30 to 39 in good health. Sequenced material: blood. The V and J genes are TRBV6-5 and TRBJ2-1, with unresolved D. CDR3: CASATTPFSYNEQFF. In nucleotides, the CDR3 is TGTGCCAGCGCCACGACCCCCTTCTCCTACAATGAGCAGTTCTTC.